This TCR beta chain was profiled in a study of pediatric ulcerative colitis. The data were produced by immunoSEQ multiplex PCR, yet TCRdb's version contains in-frame clones alone and is incomplete. This table has tens of thousands of clones, around 87% appearing once. This TCR was sampled from a boy aged 5-17 years who was a control in a study of pediatric ulcerative colitis. Sequences were obtained from blood.

CDR3 sequence reads: CASSIVVQGPPLSEQYF. The CDR3 DNA reads TGTGCCAGTAGTATAGTAGTCCAGGGACCTCCTCTTTCCGAGCAGTACTTC. The V call is TRBV19, the J call TRBJ2-7; D may be TRBD1 or TRBD2 (5 bases each). The CDR3 sequence is 17 residues long. V shed 1 base and J shed 6 bases, with 22 bases lying between them. Germline V gene data show CDR1 as LNHDA and CDR2 as SQIVND (reference sequence).